The clone carrying this T cell receptor beta chain was detected ten times or more. Its antigen is not known. This sample stems from a study of T cells in Graves' hyperthyroidism and ophthalmopathy. Study conclusions and caveats: The blood repertoire included most of the expanded thyroid clonotypes above 0.001.

The CDR3 has 16 residues. Germline-derived CDR1 and CDR2 are LGHNT and FRNRAP. Trimming removed 1 base from V and 4 bases from J, with 15 bases in between. Using RNA transcripts as the source, TCR beta CDR3 regions were amplified. With the HTBI primer set, the TCR CDR3 went through a first round of RT-PCR. From the multiplex PCR reads, TCRdb called clonotypes with MiXCR, one entry per CDR3 protein. The sample includes approximately 400,000 distinct CDR3 sequences, about 15% seen only once; the top ten take 7.5% to 8%. PBMCs were derived from more than 8 ml fresh peripheral blood. Input material: blood. The rearrangement joins TRBV12-5 to TRBJ2-3; D ambiguous. The TCR originated in a woman between 18 and 29 years old with Graves' hyperthyroidism. The CDR3 sequence: CASGLDTGLPPDTQYF. CDR3 nucleotides: TGTGCTAGTGGTTTGGACACGGGCCTCCCCCCAGATACGCAGTATTTT.